A selection of T cell receptor beta chains follows, all from one sample in a study of T-cell memory formation after mild COVID-19. TCRdb reanalysed the 5' RACE reads using MiXCR and keeps one entry per CDR3 protein. The table includes about half a million distinct CDR3 sequences, roughly 18% detected once. Material for sequencing was PBMCs or a T cell subset sorted from them (not recorded which). These receptors came from an adult woman who had mild COVID-19 (a few samples of this study predate the infection). Cell type and time point are not known. The CDR3 runs from the conserved cysteine through the conserved F or W. A D gene is named only where the DNA matches it firmly. Clone sizes are given selectively: once, few, many, or a class where the clone is expanded.

D gene,V gene,clone size,J gene,CDR3 protein,CDR3 DNA
NA,TRBV4-3,few,TRBJ2-2,CASNYKIDGTGELFF,TGCGCCAGCAACTACAAGATCGACGGCACCGGGGAGCTGTTTTTT
TRBD2,TRBV5-4,many,TRBJ2-3,CASSLGGRGDTQYF,TGTGCCAGCAGCTTGGGCGGGAGGGGAGATACGCAGTATTTT
NA,TRBV24-1,many,TRBJ2-1,CATSDHLRGSSYNEQFF,TGTGCCACCAGTGACCACCTAAGGGGAAGCTCCTACAATGAGCAGTTCTTC
TRBD1,TRBV12-3/TRBV12-4,few,TRBJ1-2,CASSSSAGQPSWGYTF,TGTGCCAGCAGCTCTTCGGCGGGACAGCCGTCGTGGGGCTACACCTTC
NA,TRBV4-1,few,TRBJ2-7,CASSLYWKGGSYEQYF,TGCGCCAGCAGCCTTTATTGGAAGGGGGGGTCCTACGAGCAGTACTTC
TRBD1,TRBV24-1,NA,TRBJ2-2,CATSDSDGQGFFWAGELFF,TGTGCCACCAGTGATTCCGACGGACAGGGGTTTTTTTGGGCCGGGGAGCTGTTTTTT
NA,TRBV12-3/TRBV12-4,few,TRBJ1-1,CASTAPGGRTEAFF,TGTGCCAGCACGGCGCCGGGGGGTAGGACTGAAGCTTTCTTT
NA,TRBV6-1,NA,TRBJ2-7,CASRTPNEQYF,TGTGCCAGCAGAACTCCCAACGAGCAGTACTTC
TRBD1,TRBV6-5,NA,TRBJ2-2,CASRRTGTGGTGELFF,TGTGCCAGCAGGAGAACCGGGACAGGGGGAACCGGGGAGCTGTTTTTT
TRBD2,TRBV4-2,NA,TRBJ2-3,CASSQEWLAVDTQYF,TGTGCCAGCAGCCAAGAATGGCTAGCGGTAGATACGCAGTATTTT
TRBD1,TRBV29-1,NA,TRBJ1-2,CSADPPGTANNYGYTF,TGCAGCGCCGATCCCCCCGGGACAGCGAATAACTATGGCTACACCTTC
TRBD1,TRBV12-3/TRBV12-4,NA,TRBJ1-2,CASSFTGGGGYTF,TGTGCCAGCAGTTTTACAGGGGGCGGTGGCTACACCTTC
TRBD1,TRBV6-5,NA,TRBJ2-7,CASRPVGTVYEQYF,TGTGCCAGCAGACCCGTTGGGACAGTCTACGAGCAGTACTTC
TRBD1,TRBV11-3,few,TRBJ2-7,CASSLLVPDRGPYEQYF,TGTGCCAGCAGCTTACTTGTACCCGACAGGGGACCCTACGAGCAGTACTTC
NA,TRBV29-1,few,TRBJ2-7,CSVAQPGSYEQYF,TGCAGCGTTGCCCAGCCAGGGAGCTACGAGCAGTACTTC
NA,TRBV12-3/TRBV12-4,NA,TRBJ1-2,CASRPAGAGNYGYTF,TGTGCCAGCAGGCCTGCAGGGGCAGGTAACTATGGCTACACCTTC
TRBD2,TRBV6-5,NA,TRBJ2-1,CASSSPSGLAGYGNEQFF,TGTGCCAGCAGTTCCCCATCGGGACTAGCGGGATATGGCAATGAGCAGTTCTTC
NA,TRBV11-2,few,TRBJ2-1,CASSLRLARGDEQFF,TGTGCCAGCAGCTTGCGGCTAGCAAGGGGGGATGAGCAGTTCTTC
TRBD2,TRBV2,NA,TRBJ2-2,CASRELAGANTGELFF,TGTGCCAGCAGGGAGTTAGCGGGCGCGAACACCGGGGAGCTGTTTTTT
TRBD1,TRBV18,NA,TRBJ1-2,CASSPSQGSNYGYTF,TGTGCCAGCTCACCATCACAGGGGTCTAACTATGGCTACACCTTC
NA,TRBV3-1,many,TRBJ2-3,CASSQDLRGLSTLGTDTQYF,TGTGCCAGCAGCCAAGATCTAAGGGGACTCTCAACACTGGGCACAGATACGCAGTATTTT
NA,TRBV5-4,few,TRBJ2-5,CASSLEDGETQYF,TGTGCCAGCAGCTTGGAGGATGGGGAGACCCAGTACTTC
NA,TRBV19,few,TRBJ2-7,CATLSTGGYEQYF,TGTGCCACCCTCTCAACGGGCGGGTACGAGCAGTACTTC
NA,TRBV7-9,few,TRBJ1-1,CASSVVEAFF,TGTGCCAGCAGCGTGGTTGAAGCTTTCTTT
TRBD2,TRBV12-3/TRBV12-4,NA,TRBJ2-1,CASSLASGGVTYNEQFF,TGTGCCAGCAGTTTAGCTAGCGGGGGGGTAACCTACAATGAGCAGTTCTTC
NA,TRBV12-3/TRBV12-4,NA,TRBJ2-3,CASSLWGADTQYF,TGTGCCAGCAGTTTATGGGGAGCAGATACGCAGTATTTT
NA,TRBV20-1,few,TRBJ1-1,CSSRGRNPLMNTEAFF,TGCAGCTCCCGAGGCAGGAACCCTCTAATGAACACTGAAGCTTTCTTT
NA,TRBV20-1,NA,TRBJ2-1,CSAPGPISNEQFF,TGCAGTGCCCCGGGACCCATCTCCAATGAGCAGTTCTTC
NA,TRBV19,NA,TRBJ2-7,CASSPSWQGWNYEQYF,TGTGCCAGTAGTCCCTCCTGGCAGGGCTGGAACTACGAGCAGTACTTC
NA,TRBV5-1,few,TRBJ1-1,CASSFGDRLNTEAFF,TGCGCCAGCAGCTTTGGGGACCGCCTGAACACTGAAGCTTTCTTT
TRBD1,TRBV6-5,few,TRBJ1-4,CASSSMPAGGLEKLFF,TGTGCCAGCAGCTCCATGCCGGCAGGGGGATTAGAAAAACTGTTTTTT
TRBD2,TRBV5-1,NA,TRBJ2-1,CASSSRGTSGSNEQFF,TGCGCCAGCAGCTCCCGTGGGACTAGCGGGAGTAATGAGCAGTTCTTC
NA,TRBV30,many,TRBJ1-5,CAWSVDSNQPQHF,TGTGCCTGGAGTGTAGACAGCAATCAGCCCCAGCATTTT
NA,TRBV5-6,few,TRBJ2-2,CASSSIGILTGELFF,TGTGCCAGCAGCTCTATCGGGATATTGACCGGGGAGCTGTTTTTT
NA,TRBV29-1,NA,TRBJ1-1,CSVGAERYAFF,TGCAGCGTTGGAGCCGAAAGGTACGCTTTCTTT
NA,TRBV4-1,NA,TRBJ1-1,CASTDQGNTEAFF,TGCGCCAGCACGGACCAGGGGAACACTGAAGCTTTCTTT
TRBD2,TRBV27,few,TRBJ2-5,CASSLSSASGPGGKTQYF,TGTGCCAGCAGTTTATCGTCGGCTAGCGGGCCCGGAGGAAAGACCCAGTACTTC
NA,TRBV6-6,NA,TRBJ2-3,CASSYSGALTDTQYF,TGTGCCAGCAGTTACTCGGGGGCGTTGACAGATACGCAGTATTTT
NA,TRBV12-3/TRBV12-4,many,TRBJ2-7,CASSRGSGEQYF,TGTGCCAGCAGCCGGGGGTCCGGCGAGCAGTACTTC
TRBD1,TRBV5-1,few,TRBJ2-2,CASSFTGTGGTGELFF,TGCGCCAGCAGCTTTACCGGGACAGGGGGGACCGGGGAGCTGTTTTTT